The 20 T cell receptor beta chains in this list originate from one sample, sequenced in a study of regulatory T cells in long-lasting Graves disease. Specified time point: persistent/refractory GD, antithyroid drugs over 5 years with positive TRAb. Following extraction of RNA from PBMCs, that RNA was used to make the TCR library. Sequencing libraries for TCR beta were prepared with iRepertoire HTBI primers and Arm-PCR of CDR3 regions. Each CDR3 protein gets one entry after TCRdb re-called the multiplex PCR reads with MiXCR. Of 450,000 or so distinct CDR3 sequences listed, about 20% are singletons. This specimen was peripheral blood mononuclear cells (PBMCs), taken when the disease was refractory, from a patient treated with antithyroid drugs. The receptor source for this set is a female donor with Graves disease.

In this sample, this clonotype turned up a few times. The chain links TRBV2 to TRBJ2-1; unclear D gene. The ends were cut back, 7 bases at V and 0 bases at J, with 13 bases in the middle. This CDR3 spans 15 amino acids. Germline loops: CDR1 SNHLY, CDR2 FYNNEI. The CDR3 spells CASTSGSSSYNEQFF. The CDR3 DNA is TGTGCCAGCACCTCCGGGTCTAGCTCCTACAATGAGCAGTTCTTC.

The chain employs TRBV18 and TRBJ2-2; no clear D. Germline V lookup: CDR1 KGHSH, CDR2 LQKENI. The CDR3 totals 16 residues. V lost 3 bases and J lost 0, with 11 bases in between. This CDR3 is CASSPWARPNTGELFF. CDR3 coding DNA: TGTGCCAGCTCACCGTGGGCAAGGCCGAACACCGGGGAGCTGTTTTTT.

The chain employs TRBV27 and TRBJ1-5; no firm D call. Trimming removed 5 bases at V and 2 bases at J, with 13 bases between. From germline, CDR1 is MNHEY and CDR2 SMNVEV (reference sequence). The CDR3 consists of 15 residues. DNA of the CDR3: TGTGCCAGCAGTACCGGCATCCCAGGCAATCAGCCCCAGCATTTT. As protein: CASSTGIPGNQPQHF.

Turning to this clonotype: A read error is possible here, since a much larger clone lies one base away. The chain carries TRBV19 and TRBJ1-4; D unclear. The CDR3 spans 14 residues. Per germline, CDR1 LNHDA and CDR2 SQIVND (reference sequence). This chain's CDR3 is CAGSIFAANEKLFF. The CDR3 DNA reads TGTGCCGGTAGTATATTCGCGGCTAATGAAAAACTGTTTTTT.

This clonotype was detected many times. This chain joins TRBV28 and TRBJ2-5, with 8 bases fitting TRBD2. V lost 7 bases, J lost 7 bases, and 11 bases stayed unmatched. Per the germline V gene, CDR1 is MDHEN and CDR2 is SYDVKM. There are 14 residues in the CDR3. The CDR3 DNA is TGTGCCAGCAAGCTTAGCGGGGCGGCCACGACCCAGTACTTC. This encodes CASKLSGAATTQYF.

This clonotype was seen a few times. This chain joins TRBV19 and TRBJ1-6; 7 bases are shared with TRBD1. The CDR3 loop spans 15 amino acids. The germline CDR1 and CDR2 sequences are LNHDA and SQIVND (reference sequence). V shed 6 bases, J shed 7 bases, and the junction held 9 bases outside the gene matches. Here the CDR3 reads CASRTFRDRNSPLHF. Written as DNA, the CDR3 is TGTGCCAGTAGGACCTTCCGGGACAGAAATTCACCCCTCCACTTT.

This clonotype occurred many times. The chain uses TRBV6-1 and TRBJ1-1; perhaps TRBD1 as D (6 bases). V lost 4 bases and J 1 base, leaving 13 bases between the germline ends. Germline CDR1 and CDR2: MNHNS and SASEGT. The CDR3 length is 15 residues. In DNA, the CDR3 is TGTGCCAGCAGTGTACAGGGCCTGGGGAACACTGAAGCTTTCTTT. It encodes CASSVQGLGNTEAFF.

The J gene is TRBJ2-5, the V gene TRBV5-1, with a weak D call TRBD2 (6 bases). The length of the CDR3 is 14 residues. The V gene lost 4 bases and the J gene lost 2 bases, with 12 bases spanning the gap. Germline CDR1 SGHRS, CDR2 YFSETQ. The CDR3 spells CASSPGRQQETQYF. The CDR3 DNA is TGCGCCAGCAGCCCGGGGAGGCAGCAAGAGACCCAGTACTTC.

This clonotype was found many times. The V call is TRBV11-3, the J call TRBJ2-7; the match to TRBD2 covers 14 bases. This CDR3 is 16 amino acids long. CDR1 is SGHNT and CDR2 is YENEEA in the germline V gene. Germline trimming cut 5 bases from V and 7 bases from J; bases unmatched to any gene: 10. The CDR3 DNA is TGTGCCAGCAGCACGCCGGGACTAGCGGGAGATGATGAGCAGTACTTC. Translating gives CASSTPGLAGDDEQYF.

This clonotype turned up a few times. This chain connects TRBV3-1 to TRBJ2-7; D remains unclear. The V gene lost 0 bases and the J gene lost 2 bases, with 8 bases spanning the gap. This CDR3 region has 14 residues. Germline V lookup: CDR1 LGHDT, CDR2 YNNKEL (reference sequence). The CDR3 protein is CASSQEGGAYEQYF. The CDR3 region has the DNA TGTGCCAGCAGCCAAGAGGGCGGAGCCTACGAGCAGTACTTC.

This clonotype has ten or more counts. J is TRBJ1-5 and V is TRBV15; D is ambiguous. This CDR3 spans 17 amino acids. Trimming left V 1 base short and J 2 bases short, with 15 bases between. Germline CDR1 and CDR2: LNHNV and YYDKDF (reference sequence). The CDR3: CATSRGNARPGNQPQHF. DNA for the CDR3: TGTGCCACCAGCAGAGGGAATGCGCGGCCCGGCAATCAGCCCCAGCATTTT.

V is TRBV10-3 and J is TRBJ2-7; TRBD1 matches at 9 bases. Germline CDR1 is ENHRY and CDR2 is SYGVKD. CDR3 length: 15 amino acids. With 6 bases clipped from V and 2 bases from J, the junction kept 8 bases outside the gene matches. CDR3 nucleotides: TGTGCCATCAGCCGGCCGGGACAGGGCGCCTACGAGCAGTACTTC. Amino acid sequence: CAISRPGQGAYEQYF.

The chain links TRBV10-1 to TRBJ1-2; D gene uncertain. V was shortened by 9 bases and J by 2 bases, with 22 bases between the two germline ends. Germline CDR1 and CDR2: WNHNN and SYGVQD (reference sequence). The CDR3 contains 16 residues. As DNA, the CDR3 is TGCGCCAGTCCAGGAACAGTCCAGCTGGGAAACTATGGCTACACCTTC. This gives the protein CASPGTVQLGNYGYTF.

This clonotype was detected many times. This sequence joins TRBV28 and TRBJ2-7, with a possible D match to TRBD2 (5 bases). The CDR3 length is 15 residues. Trimming stripped 6 bases from V and 0 bases from J, with 15 bases between. CDR1 MDHEN and CDR2 SYDVKM come from the germline V gene. The CDR3 region is CASRARGYLSYEQYF. CDR3 nucleotides: TGTGCCAGCAGAGCCAGAGGGTATCTCTCCTACGAGCAGTACTTC.

V usage is TRBV20-1 and J usage is TRBJ2-7, with TRBD1 matching 7 bases. The germline V gene encodes CDR1 DFQATT and CDR2 SNEGSKA (reference sequence). The V gene end was trimmed by 1 base and the J gene end by 3 bases; junction bases not matched to a gene: 9. The length of the CDR3 is 15 residues. The CDR3 nucleotides read TGCAGTGCTAGAGTCGCCGGGACAGCGAACTACGAGCAGTACTTC. Its translation: CSARVAGTANYEQYF.

This clonotype was seen a handful of times. V is TRBV28 and J is TRBJ2-7, with 9 nucleotides matching TRBD1. The CDR3 has 15 residues. Germline V gives CDR1 MDHEN, CDR2 SYDVKM. The trim removed 5 bases at V and 7 bases at J, leaving 12 bases unmatched. CDR3 DNA sequence: TGTGCCAGCAGTCTTCCGGGACAGGGAGCGAAAGAGCAGTACTTC. Residues: CASSLPGQGAKEQYF.

This clonotype was detected a few times. The chain links TRBV7-8 to TRBJ2-2, with D perhaps assigned TRBD1 or TRBD2 (6 bases each). Germline lookup yields CDR1 SGHVS and CDR2 FQNEAQ. The CDR3 length is 17 residues. V was pared by 2 bases and J by 1 base, with 14 bases between. CDR3 region: CASSLSSGAKNTGELFF. The CDR3 DNA follows: TGTGCCAGCAGCTTATCGTCGGGGGCCAAGAACACCGGGGAGCTGTTTTTT. Filled out from reference TRBV7-8 and TRBJ2-2, the complete variable domain reads GAGVSQSPRYKVAKRGQDVALRCDPISGHVSLFWYQQALGQGPEFLTYFQNEAQLDKSGLPSDRFFAERPEGSVSTLKIQRTQQEDSAVYLCASSLSSGAKNTGELFFGEGSRLTVL.

This clonotype has at least ten counts. This rearrangement joins TRBV6-1 to TRBJ1-2; TRBD1 might be the D (5 bases). Trimming cost V 11 bases and J 2 bases, with 15 bases left between them. The CDR3 contains 13 residues. Germline-derived CDR1 and CDR2 are MNHNS and SASEGT. Here the CDR3 DNA reads TGTGCCGCTCAGGGACCTAGCAACTATGGCTACACCTTC. Protein: CAAQGPSNYGYTF.

This clonotype has a handful of counts. The chain combines TRBV29-1 with TRBJ2-2; unclear D gene. Trimming left V 5 bases short and J 4 bases short, with 14 bases between. There are 14 residues in the CDR3. Per germline, CDR1 SQVTM and CDR2 ANQGSEA. CDR3 bases: TGCAGCGTTAGGGATTCACGAGGCACCGGGGAGCTGTTTTTT. Translated, it gives CSVRDSRGTGELFF.

This clonotype was seen more than once but under ten times. The CDR3 is CASSPTRTGDYEQYF. The CDR3 DNA follows: TGTGCCAGCAGTCCAACCAGGACAGGGGACTACGAGCAGTACTTC. This chain joins TRBV6-1 and TRBJ2-7; 9 bases line up with TRBD1. V gave up 5 bases and J gave up 3 bases; unmatched junction bases: 8. The CDR3 contains 15 residues. Per the germline V gene, CDR1 is MNHNS and CDR2 is SASEGT.